The present T cell receptor beta chain was sequenced within a study of regulatory T cells in long-lasting Graves disease. Noted time point: newly diagnosed GD, antithyroid drugs for less than 3 months. Making the TCR library involved RNA that had been extracted from PBMCs. This clonotype occurred many times. Arm-PCR of CDR3 regions and iRepertoire HTBI primers were used to build TCR beta libraries. TCRdb fed the multiplex PCR reads into MiXCR, producing one record per CDR3 protein. The sample lists more than 450,000 distinct CDR3 sequences, about 17% occurring once. V was cut by 5 bases and J by 3 bases, with 8 bases left in between. CDR1 and CDR2 from the germline V gene are SGHNT and YENEEA. The CDR3 is made up of 12 amino acids. Separately, the same data were catalogued under a study of T cells in Graves' hyperthyroidism and ophthalmopathy.

The origin of this receptor is a man aged 35 to 55 with Graves disease. The specimen comprised peripheral blood mononuclear cells (PBMCs), sampled at new diagnosis, from a patient treated with antithyroid drugs. This chain uses TRBV11-3 with TRBJ2-7; D is ambiguous. The CDR3 DNA sequence: TGTGCCAGCAGCCCCGGCTTCTACGAGCAGTACTTC. Translating it yields CASSPGFYEQYF.